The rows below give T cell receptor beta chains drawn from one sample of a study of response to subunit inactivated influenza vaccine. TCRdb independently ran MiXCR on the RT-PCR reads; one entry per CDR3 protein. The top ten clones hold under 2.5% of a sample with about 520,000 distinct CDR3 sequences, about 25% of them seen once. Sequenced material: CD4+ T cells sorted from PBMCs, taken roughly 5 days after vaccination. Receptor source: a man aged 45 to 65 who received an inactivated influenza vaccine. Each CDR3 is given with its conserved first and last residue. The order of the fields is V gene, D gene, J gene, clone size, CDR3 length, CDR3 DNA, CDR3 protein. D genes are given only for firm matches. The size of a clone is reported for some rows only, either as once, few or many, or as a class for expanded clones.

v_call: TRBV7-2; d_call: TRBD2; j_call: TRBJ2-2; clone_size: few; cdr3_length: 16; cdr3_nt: TGTGCCAGCAGCTCCGCAACGGCGGGGGTACACGGGGAGCTGTTTTTT; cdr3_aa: CASSSATAGVHGELFF
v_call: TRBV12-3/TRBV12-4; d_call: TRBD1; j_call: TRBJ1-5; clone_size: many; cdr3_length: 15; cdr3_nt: TGTGCCAGCAGTTTAGGACAGGGCGATAATCAGCCCCAGCATTTT; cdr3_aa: CASSLGQGDNQPQHF
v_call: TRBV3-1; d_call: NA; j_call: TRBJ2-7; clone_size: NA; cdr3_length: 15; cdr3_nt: TGTGCCAGCAGCCGTGTTGGGGGGGCCTCCTACGAGCAGTACTTC; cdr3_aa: CASSRVGGASYEQYF
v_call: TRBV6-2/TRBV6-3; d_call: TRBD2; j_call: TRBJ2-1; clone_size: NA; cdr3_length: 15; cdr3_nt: TGTGCCAGCAGGAGGCCCTGGGAGGGCAACAATGAGCAGTTCTTC; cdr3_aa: CASRRPWEGNNEQFF
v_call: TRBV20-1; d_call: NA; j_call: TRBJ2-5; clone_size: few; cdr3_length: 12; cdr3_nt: TGCAGTGCTACGGTCCCCGGCGAGACCCAGTACTTC; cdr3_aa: CSATVPGETQYF
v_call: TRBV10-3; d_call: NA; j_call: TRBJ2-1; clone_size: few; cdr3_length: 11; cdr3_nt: TGTGCCACCAGACTTGTTAATGAGCAGTTCTTC; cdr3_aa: CATRLVNEQFF
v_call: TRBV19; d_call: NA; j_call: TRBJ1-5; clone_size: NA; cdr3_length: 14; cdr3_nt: TGTGCCAGTAGTGCGGACCTTTACAATCAGCCCCAGCATTTT; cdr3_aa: CASSADLYNQPQHF
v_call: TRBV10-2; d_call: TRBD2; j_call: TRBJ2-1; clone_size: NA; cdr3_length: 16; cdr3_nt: TGCGCCAGCAGAAGCCCTAGCGGGGGGGCCTCTTATGAGCAGTTCTTC; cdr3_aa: CASRSPSGGASYEQFF
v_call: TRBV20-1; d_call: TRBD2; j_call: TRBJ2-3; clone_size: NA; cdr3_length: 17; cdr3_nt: TGCAGTGCCCAGCCCTTACTAGCGGGAGGAGTCACAGATACGCAGTATTTT; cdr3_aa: CSAQPLLAGGVTDTQYF
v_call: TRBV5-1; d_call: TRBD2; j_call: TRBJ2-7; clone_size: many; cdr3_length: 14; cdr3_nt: TGCGCCAGCCGACCATTCGCGGGAGGGTACGAGCAGTACTTC; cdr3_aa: CASRPFAGGYEQYF
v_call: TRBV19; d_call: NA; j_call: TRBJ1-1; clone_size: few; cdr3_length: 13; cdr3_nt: TGTGCCAGTAGTATAAATCAGCTCACTGAAGCTTTCTTT; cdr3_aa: CASSINQLTEAFF
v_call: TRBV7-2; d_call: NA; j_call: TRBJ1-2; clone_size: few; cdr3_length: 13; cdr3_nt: TGTGCCAGCAGCTTAGCGGGCCGCTATGGCTACACCTTC; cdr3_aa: CASSLAGRYGYTF
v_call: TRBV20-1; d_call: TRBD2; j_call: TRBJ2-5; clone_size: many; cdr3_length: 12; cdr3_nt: TGCAGTGCTACGGGGGGTAGGGAGACCCAGTACTTC; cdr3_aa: CSATGGRETQYF
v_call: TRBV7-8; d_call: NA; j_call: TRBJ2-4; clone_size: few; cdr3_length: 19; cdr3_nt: TGTGCCAGCAGCTTAGGCCCAGGTTTGGCCCGATTAGCCAAAAACATTCAGTACTTC; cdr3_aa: CASSLGPGLARLAKNIQYF
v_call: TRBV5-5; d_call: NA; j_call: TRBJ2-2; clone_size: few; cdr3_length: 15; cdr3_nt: TGTGCCAGCAGCTCCAGGGTATCGAACACCGGGGAGCTGTTTTTT; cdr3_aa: CASSSRVSNTGELFF
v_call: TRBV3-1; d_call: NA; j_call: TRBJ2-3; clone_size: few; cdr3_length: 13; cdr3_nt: TGTGCCAGCAGCCAAGTGTCGCAGAAAATCAGGGATTTT; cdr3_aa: CASSQVSQKIRDF
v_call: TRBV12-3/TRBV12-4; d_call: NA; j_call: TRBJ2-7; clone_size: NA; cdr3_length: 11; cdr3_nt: TGTGCCAGCAGTTTTCGGGGAGGGCAGTACTTC; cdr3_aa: CASSFRGGQYF
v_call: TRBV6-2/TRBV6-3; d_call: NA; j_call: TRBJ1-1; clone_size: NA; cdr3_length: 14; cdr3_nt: TGTGCCAGCAGCACTAGGCGGACGTCCACTGAAGCTTTCTTT; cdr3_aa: CASSTRRTSTEAFF
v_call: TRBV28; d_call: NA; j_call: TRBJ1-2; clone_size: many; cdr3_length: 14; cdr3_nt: TGTGCCAGCACCACCCCTGGACGCCACTATGGCTACACCTTC; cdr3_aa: CASTTPGRHYGYTF
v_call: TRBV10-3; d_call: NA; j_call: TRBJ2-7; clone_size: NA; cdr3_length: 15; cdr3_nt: TGTGCCATCAGTGAGGGGGCAGCAAGCTCCTACGAGCAGTACTTC; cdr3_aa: CAISEGAASSYEQYF
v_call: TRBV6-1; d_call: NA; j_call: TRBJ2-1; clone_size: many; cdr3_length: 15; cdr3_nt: TGTGCCAGCGGTCAGTCTGGGAGCTCCTACAATGAGCAGTTCTTC; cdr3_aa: CASGQSGSSYNEQFF
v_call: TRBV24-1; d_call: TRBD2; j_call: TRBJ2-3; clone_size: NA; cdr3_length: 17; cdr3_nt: TGTGCCACCAGTGACCCACTAGCGGGGGGGCCTCCAGATACGCAGTATTTT; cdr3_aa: CATSDPLAGGPPDTQYF
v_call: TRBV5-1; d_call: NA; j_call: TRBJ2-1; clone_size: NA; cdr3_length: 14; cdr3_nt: TGCGCCAGCAGCTCAAGAACTGGCTACAATGAGCAGTTCTTC; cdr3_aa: CASSSRTGYNEQFF
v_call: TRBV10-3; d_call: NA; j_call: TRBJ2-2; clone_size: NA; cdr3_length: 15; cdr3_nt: TGTGCCATCAGTCCCGGGACCCCCCGGGCCGGGGAGCTGTTTTTT; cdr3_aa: CAISPGTPRAGELFF
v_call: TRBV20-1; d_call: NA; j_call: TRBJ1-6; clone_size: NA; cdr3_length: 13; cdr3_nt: TGCAGTGCTAGAGATGAGGGGGATTCACCCCTCCACTTT; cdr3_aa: CSARDEGDSPLHF
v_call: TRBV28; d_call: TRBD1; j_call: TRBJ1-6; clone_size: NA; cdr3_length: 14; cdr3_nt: TGTGCCAGCGGGGGGACAGGGGAATATTCACCCCTCCACTTT; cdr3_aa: CASGGTGEYSPLHF
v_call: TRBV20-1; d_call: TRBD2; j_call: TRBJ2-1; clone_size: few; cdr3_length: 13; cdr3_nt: TGCAGTGCTAGGGCGGGGGGTAGGAATGAGCAGTTCTTC; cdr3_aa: CSARAGGRNEQFF
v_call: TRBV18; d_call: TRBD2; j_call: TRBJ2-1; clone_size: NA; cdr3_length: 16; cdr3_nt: TGTGCCAGCTCAGCAGCCACAGCCGGGGGGGCCAATGAGCAGTTCTTC; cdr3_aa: CASSAATAGGANEQFF
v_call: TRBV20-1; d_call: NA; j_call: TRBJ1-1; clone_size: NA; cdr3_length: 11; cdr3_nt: TGCAGTGATAACAGAAACACTGAAGCTTTCTTT; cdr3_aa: CSDNRNTEAFF
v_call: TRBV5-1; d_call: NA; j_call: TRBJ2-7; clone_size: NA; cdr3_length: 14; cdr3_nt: TGCGCCAGCAGACTCGACGTATTTACCTACGAGCAGTACTTC; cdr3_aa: CASRLDVFTYEQYF
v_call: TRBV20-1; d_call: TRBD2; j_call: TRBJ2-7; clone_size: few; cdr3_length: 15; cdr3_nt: TGCAGTGCTAGAGATCGTACTAGCGGGAGTCGTGAGCAGTACTTC; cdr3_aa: CSARDRTSGSREQYF
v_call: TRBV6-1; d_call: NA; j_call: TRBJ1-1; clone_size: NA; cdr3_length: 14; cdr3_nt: TGTTCCAGCAGTGAAACCGAGGTGAACACTGAAGCTTTCTTT; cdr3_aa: CSSSETEVNTEAFF
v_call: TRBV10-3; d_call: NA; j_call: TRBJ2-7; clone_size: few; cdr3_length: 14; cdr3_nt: TGTGCCATCAGTGTCGGCGGGGTCCCCCTGGAGCAGTACTTC; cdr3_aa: CAISVGGVPLEQYF
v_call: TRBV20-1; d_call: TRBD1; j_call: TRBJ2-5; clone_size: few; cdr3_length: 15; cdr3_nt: TGCAGTGCTGAGACGGGACAGGGGGCGCAGGAGACCCAGTACTTC; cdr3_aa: CSAETGQGAQETQYF
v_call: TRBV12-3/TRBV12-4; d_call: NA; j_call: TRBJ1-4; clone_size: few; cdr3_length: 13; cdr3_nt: TGTGCCAGCAGCCCCTTGCCGTTTGAAAAACTGTTTTTT; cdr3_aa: CASSPLPFEKLFF
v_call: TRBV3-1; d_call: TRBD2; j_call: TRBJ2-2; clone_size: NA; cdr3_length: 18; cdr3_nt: TGTGCCAGCAGCCAAAGAAATTCGCCTAGCGGGGGGTTCCGGGAGCTGTTTTTT; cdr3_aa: CASSQRNSPSGGFRELFF
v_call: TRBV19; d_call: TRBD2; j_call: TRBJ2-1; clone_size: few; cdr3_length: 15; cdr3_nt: TGTGCCAGCCAAGATAGCGGGGAGGTCTACAATGAGCAGTTCTTC; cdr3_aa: CASQDSGEVYNEQFF
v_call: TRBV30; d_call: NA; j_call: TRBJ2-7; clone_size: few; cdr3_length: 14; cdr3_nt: TGTGCCTGGAGTGTGGGTGGGGGGCTAGACGAGCAGTACTTC; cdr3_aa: CAWSVGGGLDEQYF
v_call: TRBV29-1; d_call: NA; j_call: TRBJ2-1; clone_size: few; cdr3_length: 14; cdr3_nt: TGCAGCATTCTGGGGGACCTCTCCTACAATGAGCAGTTCTTC; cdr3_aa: CSILGDLSYNEQFF
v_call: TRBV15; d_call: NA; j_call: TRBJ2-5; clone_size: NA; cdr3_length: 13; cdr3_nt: TGTGCCACCAGCAGAGAGGGGTGGGAGACCCAGTACTTC; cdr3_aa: CATSREGWETQYF
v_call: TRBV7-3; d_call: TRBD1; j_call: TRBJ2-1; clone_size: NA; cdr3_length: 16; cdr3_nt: TGTGCCAGCAGCTCAGGGACAGGGGGGCCCTACAATGAGCAGTTCTTC; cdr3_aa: CASSSGTGGPYNEQFF
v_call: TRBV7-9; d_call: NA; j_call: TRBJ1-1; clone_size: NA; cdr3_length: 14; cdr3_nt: TGTGCCAGCAGCGTCTTACACCAGGGGAATGAAGCTTTCTTT; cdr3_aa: CASSVLHQGNEAFF
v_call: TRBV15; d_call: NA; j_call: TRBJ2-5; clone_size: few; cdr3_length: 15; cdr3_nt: TGTGCCACCAGCAGAGATTTGGCTACAGGGGAGACCCAGTACTTC; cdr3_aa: CATSRDLATGETQYF
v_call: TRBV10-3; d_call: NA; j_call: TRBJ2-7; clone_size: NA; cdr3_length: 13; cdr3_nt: TGTGCCATCAGTGAGGGGGCACGGGTCGAGCAGTACTTC; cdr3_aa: CAISEGARVEQYF
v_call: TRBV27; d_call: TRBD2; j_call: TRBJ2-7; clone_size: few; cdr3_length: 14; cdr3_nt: TGTGCCAGCAGTTTAGCGGGGGATTATTACGAGCAGTACTTC; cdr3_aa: CASSLAGDYYEQYF
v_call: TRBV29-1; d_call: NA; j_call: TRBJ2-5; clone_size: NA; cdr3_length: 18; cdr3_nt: TGCAGCGTTGTGCATCCACCCCGGGACTTATGGTACCAAGAGACCCAGTACTTC; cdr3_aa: CSVVHPPRDLWYQETQYF
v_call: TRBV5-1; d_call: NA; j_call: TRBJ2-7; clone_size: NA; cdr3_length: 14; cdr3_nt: TGCGCCAGCAGCTTTGAGGGAGTCCCCTACGAGCAGTACTTC; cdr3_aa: CASSFEGVPYEQYF